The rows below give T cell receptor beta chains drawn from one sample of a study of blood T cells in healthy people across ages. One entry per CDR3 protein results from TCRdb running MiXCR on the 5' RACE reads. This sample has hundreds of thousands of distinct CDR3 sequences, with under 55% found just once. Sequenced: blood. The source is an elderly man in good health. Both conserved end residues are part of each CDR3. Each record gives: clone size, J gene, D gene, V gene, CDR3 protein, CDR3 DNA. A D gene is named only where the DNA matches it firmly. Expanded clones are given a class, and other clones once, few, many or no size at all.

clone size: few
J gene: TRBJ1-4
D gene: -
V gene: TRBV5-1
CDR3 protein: CASSLGGIVEKLFF
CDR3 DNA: TGCGCCAGCAGCTTGGGGGGCATCGTTGAAAAACTGTTTTTT

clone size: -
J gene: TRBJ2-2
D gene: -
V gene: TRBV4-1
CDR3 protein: CASSQEGGPHTGELFF
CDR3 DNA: TGCGCCAGCAGCCAAGAAGGGGGGCCCCACACCGGGGAGCTGTTTTTT

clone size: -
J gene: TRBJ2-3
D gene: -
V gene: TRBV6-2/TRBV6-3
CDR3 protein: CASRGSSVDTQYF
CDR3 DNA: TGTGCCAGCAGGGGCAGTTCCGTGGATACGCAGTATTTT

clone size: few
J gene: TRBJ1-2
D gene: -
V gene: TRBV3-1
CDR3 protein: CASSQDLWGYGYTF
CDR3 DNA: TGTGCCAGCAGCCAAGATCTTTGGGGCTATGGCTACACCTTC

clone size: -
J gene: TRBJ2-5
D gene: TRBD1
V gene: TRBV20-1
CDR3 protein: CSAADREETQYF
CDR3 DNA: TGCAGTGCTGCGGACAGGGAAGAGACCCAGTACTTC

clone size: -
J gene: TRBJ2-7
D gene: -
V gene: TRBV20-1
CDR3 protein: CSAGGGSSRSYEQYF
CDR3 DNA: TGCAGTGCCGGGGGTGGTAGTAGCCGCTCCTACGAGCAGTACTTC

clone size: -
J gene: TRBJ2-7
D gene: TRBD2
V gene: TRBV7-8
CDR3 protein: CASSHRASGSSYEQYF
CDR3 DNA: TGTGCCAGCAGCCACCGGGCTAGCGGGAGCTCCTACGAGCAGTACTTC

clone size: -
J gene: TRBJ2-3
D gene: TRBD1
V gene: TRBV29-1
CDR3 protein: CSGGQAERGNTQYF
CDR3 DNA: TGCAGCGGAGGACAGGCGGAGCGAGGTAATACGCAGTATTTT

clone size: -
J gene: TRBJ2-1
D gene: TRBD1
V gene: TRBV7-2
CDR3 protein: CASSGQASYNEQFF
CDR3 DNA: TGTGCCAGCAGCGGACAGGCGAGCTACAATGAGCAGTTCTTC

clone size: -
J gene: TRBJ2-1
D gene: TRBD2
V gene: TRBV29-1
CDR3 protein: CSAPVGSGSLCEQFF
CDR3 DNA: TGCAGCGCCCCGGTCGGTAGCGGGAGTCTTTGTGAGCAGTTCTTC

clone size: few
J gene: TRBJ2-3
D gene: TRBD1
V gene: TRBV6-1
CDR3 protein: CASSGQGAGADTQYF
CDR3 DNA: TGTGCCAGCAGTGGACAGGGGGCTGGGGCAGATACGCAGTATTTT

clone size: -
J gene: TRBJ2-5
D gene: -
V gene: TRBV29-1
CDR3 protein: CSVLQRAQETQYF
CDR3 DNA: TGCAGCGTTTTGCAGCGGGCTCAAGAGACCCAGTACTTC

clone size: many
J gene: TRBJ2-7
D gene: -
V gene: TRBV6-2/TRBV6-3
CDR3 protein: CASSYDWRNYEQYF
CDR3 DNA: TGTGCCAGCAGTTACGACTGGAGAAACTACGAGCAGTACTTC

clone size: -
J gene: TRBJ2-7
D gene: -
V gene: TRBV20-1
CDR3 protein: CSAPRQPSSYEQYF
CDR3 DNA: TGCAGTGCTCCTCGACAGCCTAGCTCCTACGAGCAGTACTTC

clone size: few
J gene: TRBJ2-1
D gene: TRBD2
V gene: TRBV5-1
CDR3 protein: CASSLGGSGSANEQFF
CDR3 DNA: TGCGCCAGCAGCTTGGGAGGTAGCGGGAGCGCGAATGAGCAGTTCTTC

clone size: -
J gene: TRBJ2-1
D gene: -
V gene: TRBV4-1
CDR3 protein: CASSHPGAASNEQFF
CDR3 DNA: TGCGCCAGCAGCCACCCGGGGGCCGCCTCCAATGAGCAGTTCTTC

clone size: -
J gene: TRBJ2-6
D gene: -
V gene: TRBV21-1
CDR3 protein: CASSQRSVIPGANVLTF
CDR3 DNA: TGTGCCAGCAGCCAAAGATCGGTTATCCCTGGGGCCAACGTCCTGACTTTC

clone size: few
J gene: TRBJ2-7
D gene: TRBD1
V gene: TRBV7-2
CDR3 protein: CASSAVGTVTYEQYF
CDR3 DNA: TGTGCCAGCAGCGCCGTCGGGACAGTCACCTACGAGCAGTACTTC

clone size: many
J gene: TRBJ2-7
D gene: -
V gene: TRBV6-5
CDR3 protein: CASSYDSGSYEQYF
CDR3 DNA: TGTGCCAGCAGTTATGACTCGGGTTCCTACGAGCAGTACTTC

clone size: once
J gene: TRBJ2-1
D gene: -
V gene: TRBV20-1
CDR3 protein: CSAYGQSQETQFF
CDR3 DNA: TGCAGTGCTTACGGACAGTCGCAAGAGACCCAGTTCTTC

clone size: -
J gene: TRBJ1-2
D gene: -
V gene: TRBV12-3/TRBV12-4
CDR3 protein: CASRSQASAYGYTF
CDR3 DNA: TGTGCCAGCAGGTCCCAGGCCTCGGCTTATGGCTACACCTTC

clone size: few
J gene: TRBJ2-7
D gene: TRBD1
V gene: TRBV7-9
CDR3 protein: CASTLIGGEGEQYF
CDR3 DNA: TGTGCCAGCACCCTCATAGGGGGCGAAGGCGAGCAGTACTTC

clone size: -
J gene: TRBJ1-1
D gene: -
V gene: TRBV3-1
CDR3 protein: CASSQWTDTEAFF
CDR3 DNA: TGTGCCAGCAGCCAATGGACAGACACTGAAGCTTTCTTT

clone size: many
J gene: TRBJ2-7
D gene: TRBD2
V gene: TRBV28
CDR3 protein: CASRPAGESYEQYF
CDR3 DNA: TGTGCCAGCAGACCAGCGGGAGAATCCTACGAGCAGTACTTC

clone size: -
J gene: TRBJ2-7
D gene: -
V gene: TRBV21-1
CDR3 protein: CATPPTRDRDFEQYF
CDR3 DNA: TGTGCCACCCCCCCTACTCGGGACAGGGATTTCGAGCAGTACTTC

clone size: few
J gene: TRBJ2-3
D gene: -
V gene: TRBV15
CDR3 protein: CASQMGGTDTQYF
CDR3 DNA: TGTGCCAGCCAAATGGGAGGCACAGATACGCAGTATTTT

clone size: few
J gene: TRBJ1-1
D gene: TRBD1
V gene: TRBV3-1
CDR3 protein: CASSQGLQGAAYTEAFF
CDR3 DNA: TGTGCCAGCAGCCAGGGTTTACAGGGGGCGGCGTACACTGAAGCTTTCTTT

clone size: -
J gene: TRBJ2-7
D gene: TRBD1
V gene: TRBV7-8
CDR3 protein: CASSLGTGASWEQYF
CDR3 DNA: TGTGCCAGCAGCTTGGGGACAGGGGCCTCCTGGGAGCAGTACTTC

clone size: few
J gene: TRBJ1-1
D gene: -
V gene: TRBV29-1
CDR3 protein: CSVERVTEAFF
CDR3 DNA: TGCAGCGTTGAAAGGGTCACTGAAGCTTTCTTT

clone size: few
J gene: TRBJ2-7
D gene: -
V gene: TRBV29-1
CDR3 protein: CSVWGRSSYEQYF
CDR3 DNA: TGCAGCGTTTGGGGCAGGAGCTCCTACGAGCAGTACTTC

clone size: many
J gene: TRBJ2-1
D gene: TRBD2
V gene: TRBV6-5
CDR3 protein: CASSYPGAGGQFF
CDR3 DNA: TGTGCCAGCAGTTACCCGGGGGCGGGGGGGCAGTTCTTC

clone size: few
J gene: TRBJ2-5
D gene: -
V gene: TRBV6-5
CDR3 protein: CASSYPGHNEQYF
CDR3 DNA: TGTGCCAGCAGTTACCCCGGGCACAATGAGCAGTACTTC

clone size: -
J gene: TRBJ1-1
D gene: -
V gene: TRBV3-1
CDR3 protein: CASSHYGGSTEAFF
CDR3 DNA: TGTGCCAGCAGCCACTACGGGGGAAGCACTGAAGCTTTCTTT

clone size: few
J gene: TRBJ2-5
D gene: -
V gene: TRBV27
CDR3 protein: CASTLNWGKETQYF
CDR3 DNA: TGTGCCAGCACTTTGAATTGGGGCAAAGAGACCCAGTACTTC

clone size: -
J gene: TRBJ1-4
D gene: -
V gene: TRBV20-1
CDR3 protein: CSALDTILGGQKLFF
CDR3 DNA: TGCAGTGCTTTGGACACTATTTTGGGCGGTCAGAAACTGTTTTTT

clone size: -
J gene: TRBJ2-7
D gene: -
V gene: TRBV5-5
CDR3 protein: CASSLNVPGEQYF
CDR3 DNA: TGTGCCAGCAGCCTCAATGTGCCGGGGGAGCAGTACTTC

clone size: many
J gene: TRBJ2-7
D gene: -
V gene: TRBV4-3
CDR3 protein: CASSQVGSGTYEQYF
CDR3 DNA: TGCGCCAGCAGCCAAGTAGGGTCAGGGACCTACGAGCAGTACTTC

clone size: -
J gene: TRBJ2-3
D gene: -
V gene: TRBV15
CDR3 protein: CATSRDCRGQDTQYF
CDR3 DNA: TGTGCCACCAGCAGAGATTGCCGAGGGCAAGATACGCAGTATTTT

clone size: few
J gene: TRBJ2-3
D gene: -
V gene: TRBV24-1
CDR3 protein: CATSAPGRRDGTDTQYF
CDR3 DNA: TGTGCCACCAGTGCCCCTGGGAGGAGGGATGGAACAGATACGCAGTATTTT

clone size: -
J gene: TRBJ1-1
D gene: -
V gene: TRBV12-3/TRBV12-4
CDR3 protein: CASIPTIGPTNAEAFF
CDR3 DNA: TGTGCCAGCATCCCAACCATCGGGCCAACGAACGCTGAAGCTTTCTTT

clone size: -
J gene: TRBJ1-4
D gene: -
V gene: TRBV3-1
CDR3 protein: CASKKGGNEKLFF
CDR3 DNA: TGTGCCAGCAAAAAAGGGGGAAACGAAAAACTGTTTTTT

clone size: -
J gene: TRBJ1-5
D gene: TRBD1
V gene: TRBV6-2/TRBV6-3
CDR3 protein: CASSYRDRRNQPQHF
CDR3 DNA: TGTGCCAGCAGTTACAGGGACAGGCGCAATCAGCCCCAGCATTTT

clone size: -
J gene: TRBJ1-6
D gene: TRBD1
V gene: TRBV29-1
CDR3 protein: CSVKAGGNSPLHF
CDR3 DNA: TGCAGCGTTAAGGCAGGGGGAAATTCACCCCTCCACTTT

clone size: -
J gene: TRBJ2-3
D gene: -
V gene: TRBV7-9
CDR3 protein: CASSNLGTDADTQYF
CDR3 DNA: TGTGCCAGCAGCAATTTGGGGACCGACGCAGATACGCAGTATTTT